Below, 9 T cell receptor beta chains from the same sample are listed, as sequenced in a study of CD8+ T cells in alopecia areata. Described treatment: oral pan-JAK inhibitor, 5-10 mg twice daily. Reverse transcribed after extraction, RNA yielded cDNA as the sequencing template. The protocol was immunoSEQ multiplex PCR, while the TCRdb copy is restricted to in-frame clones and leaves out a portion. The profile covers about 200,000 clones, with approximately 61% appearing a single time and over 1% taken by the ten largest. Here the sequenced sample was CD4+ T cells sorted from blood, taken at week 24, from a patient treated with tofacitinib. These receptors all stem from a human donor with alopecia areata.

Comments on this clone: This sample includes further DNA sequences coding for the same CDR3. The chain joins TRBV30 to TRBJ2-6; the D gene could be TRBD1 or TRBD2 (5 bases each). CDR1 and CDR2 from the germline V gene are GTSNPN and SVGIG (reference sequence). The CDR3 loop spans 15 amino acids. With 2 bases removed from V and 0 bases from J, the gap between germline ends came to 8 bases. The CDR3 DNA reads TGTGCCTGGAGTATCGGGACCTCTGGGGCCAACGTCCTGACTTTC. This gives the protein CAWSIGTSGANVLTF.

The V and J genes are TRBV7-2 and TRBJ1-2, with 7 bases aligning to TRBD1. V lost 3 bases and J lost 3; bases outside the gene matches: 4. Germline-derived CDR1 and CDR2 are SGHTA and FQGNSA. This CDR3 comprises 14 residues. The CDR3 loop reads CASSFNQGDYGYTF. The CDR3, as DNA: TGTGCCAGCAGCTTTAATCAGGGGGACTATGGCTACACCTTC.

The chain has TRBV27 and TRBJ1-4; the D gene is possibly TRBD1 (5 bases). This CDR3 region has 14 residues. Per germline, CDR1 MNHEY and CDR2 SMNVEV (reference sequence). V was pared by 4 bases and J by 4 bases, with 10 bases between. The CDR3 bases are TGTGCCAGCAGTTGGACAAGGGATAATGAAAAACTGTTTTTT. It codes for CASSWTRDNEKLFF.

This clone has a handful of counts. This chain connects TRBV6-5 to TRBJ1-6, with D possibly matching TRBD1 (5 bases). The germline gives CDR1 MNHEY, CDR2 SVGAGI. CDR3 size: 12 residues. Trimming cost V 6 bases and J 8 bases, with 8 bases left between them. The CDR3 DNA is TGTGCCAGCAGAACGACAGATTCACCCCTCCACTTT. It encodes CASRTTDSPLHF.

This clone came up a few times. The chain employs TRBV25-1 and TRBJ1-2; 10 bases are shared with TRBD1. The ends lost 8 bases at V and 0 bases at J; junction bases unmatched: 9. Germline V gives CDR1 MGHDK, CDR2 SYGVNS. This CDR3 contains 16 residues. CDR3 nucleotides: TGTGCCAGCGTGGGCCGGGGACAGGGGACTAACTATGGCTACACCTTC. Residues: CASVGRGQGTNYGYTF.

CDR3 in amino acids: CASTPGTVYEQYF. The CDR3 coding sequence is TGTGCCAGCACCCCCGGGACAGTCTACGAGCAGTACTTC. This chain links TRBV6-6 with TRBJ2-7; TRBD1 matches 7 bases. Germline CDR1 and CDR2: MNHNY and SVGAGI (reference sequence). The CDR3 consists of 13 residues. V lost 7 bases to trimming and J lost 3 bases; unmatched junction nucleotides: 6.

The chain couples TRBV28 to TRBJ1-5, with 9 positions matching TRBD1. The CDR3 extends over 14 amino acids. The J segment lost 10 bases and the V segment lost 6 bases, leaving 10 bases of the junction unmatched. Germline CDR1 MDHEN, CDR2 SYDVKM. The DNA of the CDR3 is TGTGCCAGCAGCCAATCGGGACAGGGTTTACCCCAGCATTTT. Residues: CASSQSGQGLPQHF.

CDR3 sequence (DNA): TGTGCCACCAGCACGTCCCTGTTGATCCGTGGCTACACCTTC. Translation gives CATSTSLLIRGYTF. The chain recombines TRBV15 with TRBJ1-2, with D unclear. The CDR3 is 14 amino acids. V gave up 4 bases and J gave up 7 bases, with 16 bases separating them. CDR1 LNHNV and CDR2 YYDKDF come from the germline V gene (reference sequence).

The chain has TRBV6-4 and TRBJ2-1; D is possibly TRBD1 (6 bases). The CDR3 totals 16 residues. V lost 4 bases and J 6 bases, leaving 19 bases between the germline ends. CDR1 and CDR2 (germline): MRHNA, SNTAGT. The CDR3 DNA reads TGTGCCAGCAGTGCCGACGGACAGTTTAGAGCCAATGAGCAGTTCTTC. Translation: CASSADGQFRANEQFF.